This passage covers 25 T cell receptor beta chains from one sample sequenced in a study of a mutant IDH1 vaccine in newly diagnosed glioma. The time point: baseline, week 1 (first vaccination visit). Treatment here: pre-vaccination baseline after standard-of-care therapy. The data were produced by immunoSEQ multiplex PCR, yet TCRdb's version contains in-frame clones alone and is incomplete. The sample carries around 30,000 clones, over 60% recorded once. The source material was peripheral blood mononuclear cells (PBMCs), sampled from a glioma patient treated with radiotherapy, temozolomide or both. These receptors were collected from a man aged 45-60 years with glioma. Some clones in this sample may be carry-over from other donors' samples.

The gene calls are TRBV9 and TRBJ1-6; TRBD1 is a possible D gene (6 bases). The CDR3 length is 15 residues. V lost 3 bases and J 5 bases, leaving 12 bases between the germline ends. CDR1 and CDR2 from the germline V gene are SGDLS and YYNGEE. CDR3 sequence reads: CASSASTGHNSPLHF. The CDR3 DNA sequence: TGTGCCAGCAGCGCTTCGACAGGCCATAATTCACCCCTCCACTTT.

This chain joins TRBV4-2 and TRBJ2-4; D not resolved. The CDR3 sequence is 15 residues long. The V gene's germline CDR1 is LGHNA and CDR2 YNFKEQ. V was trimmed by 0 bases and J by 0 bases, leaving 6 bases between them. The CDR3 reads CASSQELLAKNIQYF. The CDR3 DNA reads as TGTGCCAGCAGCCAAGAACTGTTAGCCAAAAACATTCAGTACTTC.

The gene calls are TRBV19 and TRBJ2-1; D is unclear. The CDR3 length is 15 residues. CDR1 is LNHDA and CDR2 is SQIVND in the germline V gene (reference sequence). Trimming took off 3 bases at V and 1 base at J, with 10 bases between the two ends. The CDR3 is CASSMNGRSYNEQFF. The CDR3 DNA is TGTGCCAGTAGTATGAACGGAAGATCCTACAATGAGCAGTTCTTC. The full variable domain, completed using reference TRBV19 and TRBJ2-1, is DGGITQSPKYLFRKEGQNVTLSCEQNLNHDAMYWYRQDPGQGLRLIYYSQIVNDFQKGDIAEGYSVSREKKESFPLTVTSAQKNPTAFYLCASSMNGRSYNEQFFGPGTRLTVL.

The CDR3 coding sequence is TGCAGCGTTGTACTAGCGGAACGTACGTGGGAGACCCAGTACTTC. Protein sequence: CSVVLAERTWETQYF. The chain couples TRBV29-1 to TRBJ2-5; 8 bases agree with TRBD2. After removal of 4 bases from V and 5 bases from J, the junction contained 12 bases not matched to a gene. CDR1 and CDR2 from the germline V gene are SQVTM and ANQGSEA. This CDR3 spans 15 amino acids.

This clone was seen a handful of times. CDR3 DNA: TGCGCCAGCAGCTCGGGACCGGATAAGTTATGGCAGTACTTC. Amino acids: CASSSGPDKLWQYF. J is TRBJ2-7 and V is TRBV5-1, with D possibly called TRBD1 or TRBD2 (5 bases each). V gave up 3 bases and J gave up 9 bases, with 19 bases separating them. The CDR3 sequence is 14 residues long. From germline, CDR1 is SGHRS and CDR2 YFSETQ.

The V and J genes are TRBV18 and TRBJ1-2; TRBD1 might be the D (6 bases). V shed 0 bases and J shed 6 bases, with 11 bases lying between them. This CDR3 region has 14 residues. Per germline, CDR1 KGHSH and CDR2 LQKENI. The DNA for the CDR3 is TGTGCCAGCTCACCACCGGGAGGGGGGCATGGCTACACCTTC. This encodes CASSPPGGGHGYTF.

This chain uses TRBV19 with TRBJ2-7; 7 nucleotides align to TRBD1. This CDR3 comprises 13 residues. Per the germline V gene, CDR1 is LNHDA and CDR2 is SQIVND (reference sequence). J lost 3 bases, V lost 5 bases, and 4 bases had no gene match. The CDR3 loop reads CASSPGTDYEQYF. In DNA form, the CDR3 reads TGTGCCAGTAGTCCCGGGACAGACTACGAGCAGTACTTC.

The rearrangement joins TRBV4-2 to TRBJ2-1, with D unclear. The V and J ends lost 1 base and 0 bases respectively, with 10 bases between them. The CDR3 consists of 16 residues. CDR1 LGHNA and CDR2 YNFKEQ come from the germline V gene. CDR3 nucleotide sequence: TGTGCCAGCAGCCAAGCCTCTAGGAGCTCCTACAATGAGCAGTTCTTC. Protein: CASSQASRSSYNEQFF.

This clone was observed a few times. The V call is TRBV19, the J call TRBJ1-1, with TRBD1 as a possible D gene (6 bases). Germline V gene data show CDR1 as LNHDA and CDR2 as SQIVND (reference sequence). Trimming took off 4 bases at V and 6 bases at J, with 24 bases between the two ends. The CDR3 sequence is 17 residues long. The CDR3 sequence is CASSSRKRPGAVAEAFF. CDR3 DNA: TGTGCCAGTAGTAGCAGGAAAAGGCCAGGGGCGGTCGCTGAAGCTTTCTTT.

The chain recombines TRBV18 with TRBJ1-1; TRBD1 aligns across 7 bases. The CDR3 contains 14 residues. In germline, CDR1 is KGHSH, CDR2 LQKENI. V was pared by 5 bases and J by 1 base, with 4 bases of the junction left unmatched. The CDR3 region is CASSGGTANTEAFF. The CDR3 nucleotides are TGTGCCAGCTCAGGGGGGACAGCGAACACTGAAGCTTTCTTT.

This clone turned up a few times. The chain recombines TRBV19 with TRBJ1-4; no definite D call. The V end was cut by 3 bases, the J end by 7 bases, with 15 bases between. Looked up from germline, CDR1 is LNHDA and CDR2 is SQIVND (reference sequence). The CDR3 is 15 residues long. The CDR3 sequence: CASSMSRPHTEKLFF. CDR3 sequence (DNA): TGTGCCAGTAGTATGAGTCGGCCACATACTGAAAAACTGTTTTTT. Full variable domain (rest looked up from reference TRBV19 and TRBJ1-4): DGGITQSPKYLFRKEGQNVTLSCEQNLNHDAMYWYRQDPGQGLRLIYYSQIVNDFQKGDIAEGYSVSREKKESFPLTVTSAQKNPTAFYLCASSMSRPHTEKLFFGSGTQLSVL.

This clone was recorded only once. The V and J genes are TRBV2 and TRBJ1-1; D is unresolved. V was shortened by 5 bases and J by 0 bases, with 10 bases between the two germline ends. The CDR3 runs 14 residues. Germline V CDR1 and CDR2: SNHLY, FYNNEI. CDR3 bases: TGTGCCAGCAGTCCGACTTACCTGAACACTGAAGCTTTCTTT. Protein: CASSPTYLNTEAFF.

The V and J genes are TRBV4-1 and TRBJ2-2; 9 bases are shared with TRBD2. The CDR3 length is 21 residues. V dropped 3 bases and J dropped 4; count of bases not matched to a gene: 21. Germline CDR1 is MGHRA and CDR2 is YSYEKL. The CDR3 loop is CASSQESLRRLAAGRTGELFF. For the CDR3, the DNA is TGCGCCAGCAGCCAGGAAAGCCTAAGGAGACTAGCGGCTGGGCGCACCGGGGAGCTGTTTTTT.

The V and J genes are TRBV9 and TRBJ2-1, with D maybe TRBD1 (7 bases). There are 14 residues in the CDR3. Between the trimmed V and J ends, which lost 3 bases and 3 bases, there was a span of 10 bases. Germline CDR1 and CDR2: SGDLS and YYNGEE. CDR3 sequence: CASSGGTDYNEQFF. DNA of the CDR3: TGTGCCAGCAGCGGCGGGACAGACTACAATGAGCAGTTCTTC.

The CDR3 loop reads CASSIEGRDYGYTF. CDR3 DNA sequence: TGTGCCAGTAGTATAGAAGGACGGGACTATGGCTACACCTTC. This chain links TRBV19 with TRBJ1-2; D remains ambiguous. Germline V gives CDR1 LNHDA, CDR2 SQIVND (reference sequence). V lost 0 bases to trimming and J lost 3 bases, with 8 bases between them. This CDR3 comprises 14 residues.

The CDR3: CASSAKQGQDGYTF. DNA of the CDR3: TGTGCCAGCAGTGCAAAACAGGGGCAGGATGGCTACACCTTC. The chain combines TRBV6-1 with TRBJ1-2, with 7 bases that match TRBD1. The CDR3 extends over 14 amino acids. The germline V gene has CDR1 MNHNS and CDR2 SASEGT. Trimming took 4 bases from V and 6 from J; bases not matched to a gene: 8.

CDR3 sequence reads: CASSLRDQDTEAFF. CDR3 nucleotides: TGTGCCAGCAGCCTCCGGGACCAGGACACTGAAGCTTTCTTT. The chain combines TRBV2 with TRBJ1-1; possibly TRBD1 for D (5 bases). The CDR3 loop spans 14 amino acids. Germline V gene data show CDR1 as SNHLY and CDR2 as FYNNEI. The V gene lost 6 bases and the J gene lost 3 bases, with 14 bases spanning the gap. The full variable domain, its missing parts supplied by reference TRBV2 and TRBJ1-1, is EPEVTQTPSHQVTQMGQEVILRCVPISNHLYFYWYRQILGQKVEFLVSFYNNEISEKSEIFDDQFSVERPDGSNFTLKIRSTKLEDSAMYFCASSLRDQDTEAFFGQGTRLTVV.

This clone was counted once. The genes are TRBV7-2 and TRBJ1-4; possible D gene TRBD1, 6 bases. V lost 3 bases, J lost 9 bases, and 17 bases lay in between. The CDR3 has 15 amino acids. Germline V gives CDR1 SGHTA, CDR2 FQGNSA. DNA for the CDR3: TGTGCCAGCAGCTTCTTGGACAGAACGGAGAAAAAACTGTTTTTT. This gives the protein CASSFLDRTEKKLFF.

V usage is TRBV27 and J usage is TRBJ2-7; D could derive from TRBD1 or TRBD2 (6 bases each). Germline V CDR1 and CDR2: MNHEY, SMNVEV (reference sequence). This CDR3 comprises 13 residues. V lost 7 bases and J 2 bases, leaving 12 bases between the germline ends. The CDR3, as DNA: TGTGCCAGCAAGGGGGGAGGCGCCTACGAGCAGTACTTC. Amino acid sequence: CASKGGGAYEQYF.

J is TRBJ1-1 and V is TRBV4-1; D gene ambiguous. The CDR3 loop spans 15 amino acids. Germline V CDR1 and CDR2: MGHRA, YSYEKL. Trimming left V 1 base short and J 1 base short, with 10 bases between. The CDR3 loop reads CASSQGMWENTEAFF. CDR3 nucleotides: TGCGCCAGCAGCCAAGGAATGTGGGAGAACACTGAAGCTTTCTTT.

This clone was detected once. This chain connects TRBV5-1 to TRBJ1-1, with D unclear. The CDR3 is 13 residues long. CDR1 is SGHRS, CDR2 YFSETQ, per germline. The ends were cut back, 0 bases at V and 1 base at J, with 4 bases in the middle. CDR3 coding DNA: TGCGCCAGCAGCTTGGAGGGGAACACTGAAGCTTTCTTT. Protein product: CASSLEGNTEAFF. The whole variable domain, remainder taken from reference TRBV5-1 and TRBJ1-1, is KAGVTQTPRYLIKTRGQQVTLSCSPISGHRSVSWYQQTPGQGLQFLFEYFSETQRNKGNFPGRFSGRQFSNSRSEMNVSTLELGDSALYLCASSLEGNTEAFFGQGTRLTVV.

V usage is TRBV7-9 and J usage is TRBJ2-1; TRBD2 matches at 12 bases. CDR1 and CDR2 from the germline V gene are SEHNR and FQNEAQ (reference sequence). The trim removed 3 bases at V and 7 bases at J, leaving 7 bases unmatched. The CDR3 covers 16 residues. The CDR3 DNA reads TGTGCCAGCAGCTTTCTAGCGGGAGGGCCCAGTAATGAGCAGTTCTTC. This sequence encodes CASSFLAGGPSNEQFF.

CDR3 in DNA: TGTGCCAGCAGCTTAGGGGCGAACAATCAGCCCCAGCATTTT. Translating gives CASSLGANNQPQHF. The gene calls are TRBV7-2 and TRBJ1-5, with D unclear. Germline assignment: CDR1 SGHTA and CDR2 FQGNSA. The CDR3 sequence is 14 residues long. V was shortened by 1 base and J by 3 bases, with 7 bases between the two germline ends. The entire variable domain, with the rest obtained from reference TRBV7-2 and TRBJ1-5, is as follows: GAGVSQSPSNKVTEKGKDVELRCDPISGHTALYWYRQSLGQGLEFLIYFQGNSAPDKSGLPSDRFSAERTGGSVSTLTIQRTQQEDSAVYLCASSLGANNQPQHFGDGTRLSIL.

V is TRBV19 and J is TRBJ1-2, with 8 bases lining up with TRBD1. Per germline, CDR1 LNHDA and CDR2 SQIVND (reference sequence). The CDR3 has 15 residues. V lost 5 bases and J lost 3; bases outside the gene matches: 8. Here the CDR3 DNA reads TGTGCCAGTAGTGCATCGGGACAGGATCACTATGGCTACACCTTC. This encodes CASSASGQDHYGYTF.

This clone was seen just once. The V call is TRBV15, the J call TRBJ1-2, with D hard to call. Trimming took off 4 bases at V and 2 bases at J, with 5 bases between the two ends. Germline CDR1 LNHNV, CDR2 YYDKDF (reference sequence). The CDR3 is 12 residues long. The CDR3 loop reads CATSTSNYGYTF. CDR3 DNA sequence: TGTGCCACCAGCACAAGCAACTATGGCTACACCTTC.